This note documents a single TCR beta chain sequence. This CDR3 is missing its conserved last phenylalanine or tryptophan, likely due to a read error. It is unclear where the CDR3 begins or ends on the DNA, so no DNA is shown, and the CDR3 is as TCRdb lists it. This sample is drawn from a study of OX40 agonist ivuxolimab in advanced cancers. The overall study: Participants, 65% to 85% male, averaged approximately 65 years of age, ranging from about 23 to 85.

Autoimmune disease history or systemic immunosuppression meant exclusion. The study sampled blood at baseline, cycle 4 day 1, and cycle 7 day 1. The table came from immunoSEQ multiplex PCR; TCRdb's copy has only in-frame clones and leaves some out. The profile covers about 19,000 clones, with approximately 80% appearing a single time and roughly 20% taken by the ten largest. Counting both end residues, the CDR3 totals 11 amino acids. The chain employs TRBV21-1 and TRBJ2-7; the table assigns TRBD1, which was not confirmed against the DNA. TRBV21-1 is tagged as a pseudogene. This TCR came from an adult with an advanced solid tumor such as melanoma, head and neck, liver or kidney cancer. Sequenced here: CD4+ or CD8+ T cells sorted from blood, sampled in a trial of the OX40 agonist ivuxolimab. The CDR3 reads CASSKGTGGQG.